The TCR beta chain under discussion was sequenced for a study of blood T cell repertoires in COVID-19. Clones were sequenced by immunoSEQ multiplex PCR, and TCRdb holds only the in-frame ones, with some missing. The sample shows roughly 66,000 clones, 80% to 85% of them seen only once. A single count supports this clone. With 4 bases removed from V and 3 bases from J, the gap between germline ends came to 9 bases. Germline V lookup: CDR1 ENHRY, CDR2 SYGVKD. The CDR3 consists of 14 residues. Sequenced material: peripheral blood. This sequence was found in an older woman with acute or convalescent COVID-19. The chain recombines TRBV10-3 with TRBJ1-4; D not certain. The DNA for the CDR3 is TGTGCCATCAGTGGGACTGGGGCTAATGAAAAACTGTTTTTT. Encoded protein: CAISGTGANEKLFF.